This TCR beta chain was sequenced in a study of T cells in Graves' hyperthyroidism and ophthalmopathy. The ends were cut back, 5 bases at V and 2 bases at J, with 12 bases in the middle. The CDR3 consists of 13 residues. Germline values: CDR1 DFQATT, CDR2 SNEGSKA (reference sequence). Graves' hyperthyroidism showing no ophthalmopathy progression within 18 months was considered stable. Any patient presenting with uncontrolled infection, other autoimmune disease, pregnancy or lactation was left out. It was RNA transcripts that yielded the amplified TCR beta CDR3 regions. HTBI primers were used for first-round RT-PCR of the TCR CDR3. Using its own MiXCR run on the multiplex PCR reads, TCRdb lists one record per CDR3 protein. Here the sample spans a few hundred thousand distinct CDR3 sequences, under 20% being singletons. This clonotype appeared many times. What it recognizes is unknown. Points from the study as a whole: Onset of ophthalmopathy came a median approximately 6 months after the model predicted it.

V gene TRBV20-1 combines with J gene TRBJ2-5; D unclear. This sequence originates from a woman under 30 with Graves' hyperthyroidism. Material for sequencing was blood. The chain's CDR3 is CSALERRQETQYF. The CDR3 bases are TGCAGTGCTCTGGAGAGACGGCAAGAGACCCAGTACTTC.